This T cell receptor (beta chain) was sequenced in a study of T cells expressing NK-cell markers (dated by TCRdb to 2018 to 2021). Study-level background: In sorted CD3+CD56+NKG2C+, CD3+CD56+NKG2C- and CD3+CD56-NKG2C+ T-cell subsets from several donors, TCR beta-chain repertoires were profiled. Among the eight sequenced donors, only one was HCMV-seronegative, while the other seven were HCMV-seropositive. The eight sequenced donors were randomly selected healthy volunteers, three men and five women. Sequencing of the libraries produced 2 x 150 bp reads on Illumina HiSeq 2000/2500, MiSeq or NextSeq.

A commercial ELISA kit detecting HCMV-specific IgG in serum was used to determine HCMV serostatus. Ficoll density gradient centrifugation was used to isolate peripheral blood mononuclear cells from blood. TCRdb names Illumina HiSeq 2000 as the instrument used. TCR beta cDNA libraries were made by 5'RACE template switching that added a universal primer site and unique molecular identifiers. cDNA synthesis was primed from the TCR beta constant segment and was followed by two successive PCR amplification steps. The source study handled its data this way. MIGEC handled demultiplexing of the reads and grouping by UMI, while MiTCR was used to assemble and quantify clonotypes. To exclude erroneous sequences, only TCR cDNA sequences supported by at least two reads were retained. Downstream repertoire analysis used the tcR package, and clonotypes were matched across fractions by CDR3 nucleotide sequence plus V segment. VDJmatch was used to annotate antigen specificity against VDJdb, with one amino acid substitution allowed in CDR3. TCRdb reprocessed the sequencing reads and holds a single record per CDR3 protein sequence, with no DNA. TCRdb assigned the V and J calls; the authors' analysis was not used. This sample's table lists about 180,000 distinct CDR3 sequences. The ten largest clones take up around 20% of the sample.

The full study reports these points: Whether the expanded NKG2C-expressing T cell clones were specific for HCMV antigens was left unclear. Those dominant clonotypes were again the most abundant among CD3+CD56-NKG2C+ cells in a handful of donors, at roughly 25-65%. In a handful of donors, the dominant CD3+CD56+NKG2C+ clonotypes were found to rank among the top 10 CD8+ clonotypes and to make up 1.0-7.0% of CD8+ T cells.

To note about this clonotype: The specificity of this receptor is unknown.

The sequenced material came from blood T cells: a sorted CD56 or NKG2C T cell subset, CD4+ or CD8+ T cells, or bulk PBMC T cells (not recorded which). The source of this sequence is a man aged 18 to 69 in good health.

CDR3 reads: CASSFRSLGDGTEAFF. Recombination linked TRBV28 to TRBJ1-1; TCRdb proposes TRBD1, but this gene call is untestable without DNA. From the germline V gene, CDR1 is MDHEN and CDR2 is SYDVKM. Taken from cysteine to phenylalanine, the CDR3 has 16 residues. DNA is not recorded here.